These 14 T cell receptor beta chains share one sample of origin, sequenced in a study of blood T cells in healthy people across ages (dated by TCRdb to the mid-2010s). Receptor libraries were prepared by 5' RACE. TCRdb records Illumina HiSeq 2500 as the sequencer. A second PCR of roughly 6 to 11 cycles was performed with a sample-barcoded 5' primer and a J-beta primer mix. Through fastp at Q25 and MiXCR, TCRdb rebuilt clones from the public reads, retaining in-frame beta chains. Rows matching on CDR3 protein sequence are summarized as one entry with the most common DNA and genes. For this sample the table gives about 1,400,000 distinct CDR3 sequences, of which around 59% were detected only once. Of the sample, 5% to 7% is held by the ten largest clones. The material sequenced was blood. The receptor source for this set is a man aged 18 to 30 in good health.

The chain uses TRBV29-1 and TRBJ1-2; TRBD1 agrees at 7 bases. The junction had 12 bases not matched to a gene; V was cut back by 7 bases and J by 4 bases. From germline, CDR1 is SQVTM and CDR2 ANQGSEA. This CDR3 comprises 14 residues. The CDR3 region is CSETRDSQIYGYTF. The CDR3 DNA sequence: TGCAGCGAAACCCGGGACAGCCAAATCTATGGCTACACCTTC. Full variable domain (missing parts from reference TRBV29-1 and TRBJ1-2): SAVISQKPSRDICQRGTSLTIQCQVDSQVTMMFWYRQQPGQSLTLIATANQGSEATYESGFVIDKFPISRPNLTFSTLTVSNMSPEDSSIYLCSETRDSQIYGYTFGSGTRLTVV.

The CDR3 loop is CSAKGQGSSNTEAFF. The DNA for the CDR3 is TGCAGTGCTAAGGGACAGGGGTCCTCGAACACTGAAGCTTTCTTT. The chain recombines TRBV20-1 with TRBJ1-1, with 10 bases lining up with TRBD1. The V gene end was trimmed by 4 bases and the J gene end by 1 base; junction bases not matched to a gene: 6. Germline V CDR1 and CDR2: DFQATT, SNEGSKA (reference sequence). The CDR3 length is 15 residues.

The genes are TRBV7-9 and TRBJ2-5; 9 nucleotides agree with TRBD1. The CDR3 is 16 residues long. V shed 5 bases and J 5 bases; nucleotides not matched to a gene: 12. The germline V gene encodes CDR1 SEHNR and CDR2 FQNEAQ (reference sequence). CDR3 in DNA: TGTGCCAGCAGCCTTTCCTTCGGGACAGGGCAGGAGACCCAGTACTTC. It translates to CASSLSFGTGQETQYF.

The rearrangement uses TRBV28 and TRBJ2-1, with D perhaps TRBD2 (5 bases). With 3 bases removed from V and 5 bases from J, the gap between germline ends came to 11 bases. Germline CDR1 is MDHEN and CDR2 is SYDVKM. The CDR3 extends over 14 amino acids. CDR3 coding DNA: TGTGCCAGCAGTTTGAGAGGGCCCGACAATGAGCAGTTCTTC. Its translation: CASSLRGPDNEQFF.

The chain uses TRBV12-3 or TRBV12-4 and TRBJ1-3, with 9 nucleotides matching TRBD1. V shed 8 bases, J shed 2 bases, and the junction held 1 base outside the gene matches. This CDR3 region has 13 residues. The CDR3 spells CASGDRAGNTIYF. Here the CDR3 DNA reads TGTGCCAGCGGGGACAGGGCTGGAAACACCATATATTTT.

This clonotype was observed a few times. CDR3 nucleotides: TGCGCCAGCAGGCAAAGACAGGGTTCTAATTACGAGCAGTACTTC. It codes for CASRQRQGSNYEQYF. The rearrangement joins TRBV4-1 to TRBJ2-4; 7 nucleotides match TRBD1. The end of the DNA fits TRBJ2-7 better, so the J call may be wrong. From germline, CDR1 is MGHRA and CDR2 YSYEKL. This CDR3 is 15 amino acids long.

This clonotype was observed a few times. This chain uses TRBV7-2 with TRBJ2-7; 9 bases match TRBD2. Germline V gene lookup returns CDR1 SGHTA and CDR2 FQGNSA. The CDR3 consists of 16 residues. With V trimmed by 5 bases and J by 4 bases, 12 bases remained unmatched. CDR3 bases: TGTGCCAGCAGCCCAGGTCCTAGCGGGGTATTGTACGAGCAGTACTTC. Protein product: CASSPGPSGVLYEQYF. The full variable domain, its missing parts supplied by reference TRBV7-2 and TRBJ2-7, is GAGVSQSPSNKVTEKGKDVELRCDPISGHTALYWYRQSLGQGLEFLIYFQGNSAPDKSGLPSDRFSAERTGGSVSTLTIQRTQQEDSAVYLCASSPGPSGVLYEQYFGPGTRLTVT.

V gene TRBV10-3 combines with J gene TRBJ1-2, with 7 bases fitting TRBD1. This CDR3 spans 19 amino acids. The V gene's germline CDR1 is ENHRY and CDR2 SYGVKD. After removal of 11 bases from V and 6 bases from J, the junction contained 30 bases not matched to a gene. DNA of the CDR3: TGTGCCGCCCGGGGGATCAGTGAACGGGTTTCGGTAGGGGGCGATGGCTACACCTTC. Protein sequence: CAARGISERVSVGGDGYTF.

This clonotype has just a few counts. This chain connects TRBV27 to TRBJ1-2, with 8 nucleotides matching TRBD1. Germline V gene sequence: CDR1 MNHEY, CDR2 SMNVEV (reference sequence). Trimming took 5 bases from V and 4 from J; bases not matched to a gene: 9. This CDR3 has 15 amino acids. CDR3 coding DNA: TGTGCCAGCAGTCCGGAGGGACAGGCCGTCTATGGCTACACCTTC. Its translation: CASSPEGQAVYGYTF.

The DNA of the CDR3 is TGTGCCAGCAGTTACAGTGAGTTCTATGGCTACACCTTC. Amino acid sequence: CASSYSEFYGYTF. This chain connects TRBV6-6 to TRBJ1-2; D is uncertain. V was clipped by 2 bases and J by 4 bases, with 8 bases between them. The CDR3 is 13 residues long. The germline gives CDR1 MNHNY, CDR2 SVGAGI (reference sequence).

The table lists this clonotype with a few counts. DNA of the CDR3: TGCGCCAGCAGCGCACAGGGGGAACTAGCTCGTGAGCAGTTCTTC. Translated: CASSAQGELAREQFF. The V and J genes are TRBV5-1 and TRBJ2-1; 8 nucleotides line up with TRBD1. Germline V gives CDR1 SGHRS, CDR2 YFSETQ. The CDR3 totals 15 residues. V trimming: 4 bases; J trimming: 9 bases; junction bases outside the gene matches: 12. Variable domain in full (rest from reference TRBV5-1 and TRBJ2-1): KAGVTQTPRYLIKTRGQQVTLSCSPISGHRSVSWYQQTPGQGLQFLFEYFSETQRNKGNFPGRFSGRQFSNSRSEMNVSTLELGDSALYLCASSAQGELAREQFFGPGTRLTVL.

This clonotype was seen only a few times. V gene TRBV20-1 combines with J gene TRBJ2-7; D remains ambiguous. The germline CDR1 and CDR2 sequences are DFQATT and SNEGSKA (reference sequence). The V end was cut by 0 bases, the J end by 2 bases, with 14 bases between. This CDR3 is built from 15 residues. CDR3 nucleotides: TGCAGTGCTAGAGATGCCTCAGCACCAACCTACGAGCAGTACTTC. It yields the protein CSARDASAPTYEQYF.

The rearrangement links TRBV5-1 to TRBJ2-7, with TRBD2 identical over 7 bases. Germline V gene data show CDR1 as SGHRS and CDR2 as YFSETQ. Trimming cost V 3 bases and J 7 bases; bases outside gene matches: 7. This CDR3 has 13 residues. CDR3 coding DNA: TGCGCCAGCAGCTCGGGACTATACAATGAGCAGTACTTC. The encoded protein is CASSSGLYNEQYF.

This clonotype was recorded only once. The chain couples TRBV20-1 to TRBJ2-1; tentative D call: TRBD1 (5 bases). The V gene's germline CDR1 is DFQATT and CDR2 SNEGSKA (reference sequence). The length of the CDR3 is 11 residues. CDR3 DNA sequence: TGCGGAGTCAGGGCCTACAATGAGCAGTTCTTC. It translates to CGVRAYNEQFF.